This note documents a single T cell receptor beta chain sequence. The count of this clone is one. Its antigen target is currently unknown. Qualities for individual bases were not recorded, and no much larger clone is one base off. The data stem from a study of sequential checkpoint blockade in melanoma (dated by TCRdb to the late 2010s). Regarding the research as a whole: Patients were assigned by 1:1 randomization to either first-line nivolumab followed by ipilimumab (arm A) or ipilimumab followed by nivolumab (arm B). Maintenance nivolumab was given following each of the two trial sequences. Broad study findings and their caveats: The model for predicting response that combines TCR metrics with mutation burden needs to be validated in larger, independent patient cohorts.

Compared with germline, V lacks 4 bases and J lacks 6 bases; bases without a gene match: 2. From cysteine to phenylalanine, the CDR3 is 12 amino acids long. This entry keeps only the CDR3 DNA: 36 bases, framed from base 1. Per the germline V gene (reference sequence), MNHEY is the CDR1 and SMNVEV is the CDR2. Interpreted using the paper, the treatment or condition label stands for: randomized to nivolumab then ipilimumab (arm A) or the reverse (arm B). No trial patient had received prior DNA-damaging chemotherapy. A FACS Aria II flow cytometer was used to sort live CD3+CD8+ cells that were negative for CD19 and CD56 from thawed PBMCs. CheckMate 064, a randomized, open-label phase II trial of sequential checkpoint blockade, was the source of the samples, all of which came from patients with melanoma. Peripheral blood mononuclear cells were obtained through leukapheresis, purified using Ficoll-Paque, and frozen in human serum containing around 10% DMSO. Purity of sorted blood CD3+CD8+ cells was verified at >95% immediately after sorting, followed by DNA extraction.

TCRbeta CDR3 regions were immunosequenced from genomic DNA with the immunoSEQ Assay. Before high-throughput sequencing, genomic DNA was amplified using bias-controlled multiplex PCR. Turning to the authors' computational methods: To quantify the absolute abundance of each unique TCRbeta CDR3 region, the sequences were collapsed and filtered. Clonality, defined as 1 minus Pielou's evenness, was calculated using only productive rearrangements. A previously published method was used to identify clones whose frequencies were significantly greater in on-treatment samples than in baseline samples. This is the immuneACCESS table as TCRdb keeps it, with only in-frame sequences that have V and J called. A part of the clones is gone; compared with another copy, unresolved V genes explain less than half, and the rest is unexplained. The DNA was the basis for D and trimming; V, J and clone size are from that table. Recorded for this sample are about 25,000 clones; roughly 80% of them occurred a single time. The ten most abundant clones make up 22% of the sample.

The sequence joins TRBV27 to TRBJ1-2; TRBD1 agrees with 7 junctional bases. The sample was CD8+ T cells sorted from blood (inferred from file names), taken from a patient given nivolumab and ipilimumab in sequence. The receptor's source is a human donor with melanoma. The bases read TGTGCCAGCAGTTCGGGACAGAATGGCTACACCTTC. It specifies CASSSGQNGYTF.